A single TCR beta chain is shown here with its context. In its sample, this clone comes out as medium-sized (0.01 to 0.1%). What this receptor recognizes is not known. No per-base quality is available; no much larger clone lies one base away. This entry is derived from a study of OX40 agonist ivuxolimab in advanced cancers. Background for the entire study: Ivuxolimab, which targeted the costimulatory receptor OX40 (CD134), was an agonistic, fully human IgG2 monoclonal antibody. The dose-escalation cohort was roughly 80% male with a mean age of around 62 years, ranging from roughly 23 to 79. The point of sequencing TCRbeta in the periphery was to test whether ivuxolimab changed TCR sequence diversity and drove clonal T-cell expansion. The paper reports the monotherapy dose-escalation portion (N of about 52 patients) of the phase I ivuxolimab trial. Among the roughly 50 dose-escalation patients, roughly 20 had hepatocellular carcinoma, roughly 15 melanoma, 9 renal cell carcinoma and 9 head and neck cancer. Patients were allowed to have had prior anti-PD-1, anti-PD-L1 or anti-CTLA-4 therapy, and approximately 40% of the dose-escalation patients had been treated with checkpoint inhibitors. Partial responses occurred in three dose-escalation patients: two with cutaneous melanoma and one with hepatocellular carcinoma. Intravenous ivuxolimab was administered to patients every 2 weeks at six dose levels: 0.01, 0.1, 0.3, 1.5, 3 and 10 mg/kg. The paper as a whole reports these results and caveats: Low levels of normalized T-cell clonal expansion were also shown by some nonresponding patients. At doses of 0.1 to 3.0 mg/kg, clonal expansion of both CD4+ and CD8+ T cells in blood was seen between baseline and week 6. After ivuxolimab, more expanded clones were found on average in CD8+ T cells than in CD4+ T cells. Antigen specificity was not determined for the clonally expanded peripheral T cells. In the 0.1-3.0 mg/kg groups, partial responders were among the patients with the lowest normalized peripheral clonal expansion, particularly in CD8+ T cells.

Counted from cysteine to phenylalanine, this CDR3 has 12 amino acids. The read is trimmed to its CDR3 DNA, 36 bases read in frame from base 1. V is shortened by 6 bases, J by 7 bases, and the region joining them spans 12 bases. CDR1 and CDR2 are read off the germline V gene (reference sequence) as MNHEY and SMNVEV. Genomic DNA was isolated from the sorted cells so that the TCRbeta CDR3 region could be sequenced. The immunoSEQ Assay was used to sequence the TCRbeta CDR3 regions. The clones in this table, taken by TCRdb from immuneACCESS, are in-frame only. Not every clone is retained; where verified, under half of the shortfall comes from an unresolved V gene, and the cause of the rest is unknown. The sample data list about 70,000 clones, and approximately 83% of these were observed just once. The ten largest clonotypes hold 0.5% to 0.55% of the sample. Patients with autoimmune disease history or receiving systemic immunosuppression were excluded from the trial. In every dose cohort, peripheral blood was drawn for TCR sequencing at baseline, cycle 4 day 1, and cycle 7 day 1. The samples were taken from a phase I, first-in-human, multicenter, open-label dose-escalation trial of ivuxolimab. Adults with locally advanced or metastatic melanoma, renal cell, hepatocellular, or head and neck squamous cell carcinoma were enrolled in the trial. CD4+ and CD8+ T cells were sorted separately from peripheral blood before TCR sequencing.

The rearranged segments are TRBV27 and TRBJ1-1, with no confident D gene call. The sequence came from an adult with an advanced solid tumor such as melanoma, head and neck, liver or kidney cancer. The source material was CD4+ or CD8+ T cells sorted from blood, sampled in a trial of the OX40 agonist ivuxolimab. For the CDR3, the sequence is CASSSRWGEAFF. The bases are TGTGCCAGCAGCTCCCGCTGGGGTGAAGCTTTCTTT.